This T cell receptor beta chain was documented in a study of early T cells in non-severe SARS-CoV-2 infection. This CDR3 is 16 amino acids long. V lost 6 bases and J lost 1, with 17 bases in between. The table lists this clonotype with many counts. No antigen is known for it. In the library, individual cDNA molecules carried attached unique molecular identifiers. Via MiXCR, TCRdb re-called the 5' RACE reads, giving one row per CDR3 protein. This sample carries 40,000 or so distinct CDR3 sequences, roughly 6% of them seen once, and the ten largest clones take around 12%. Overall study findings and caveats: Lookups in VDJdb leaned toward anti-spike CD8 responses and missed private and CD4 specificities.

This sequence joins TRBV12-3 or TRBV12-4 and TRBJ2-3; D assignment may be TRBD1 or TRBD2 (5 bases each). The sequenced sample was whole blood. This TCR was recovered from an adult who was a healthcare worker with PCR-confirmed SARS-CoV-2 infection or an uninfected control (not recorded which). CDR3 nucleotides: TGTGCCAGCAGCCGCGGGCAGGGTATTGGCACAGATACGCAGTATTTT. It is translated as CASSRGQGIGTDTQYF.